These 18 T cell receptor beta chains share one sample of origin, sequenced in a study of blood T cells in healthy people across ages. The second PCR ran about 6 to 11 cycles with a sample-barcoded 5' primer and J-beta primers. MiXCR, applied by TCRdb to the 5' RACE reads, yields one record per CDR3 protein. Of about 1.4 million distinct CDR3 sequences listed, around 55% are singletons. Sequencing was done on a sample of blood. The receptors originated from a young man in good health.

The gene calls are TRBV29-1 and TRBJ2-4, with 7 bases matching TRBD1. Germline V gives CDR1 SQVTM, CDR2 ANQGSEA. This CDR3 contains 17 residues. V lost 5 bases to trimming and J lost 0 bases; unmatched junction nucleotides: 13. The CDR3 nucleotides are TGCAGCGTTTTAACCCCCATCAACAGGGGAGCCAAAAACATTCAGTACTTC. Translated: CSVLTPINRGAKNIQYF.

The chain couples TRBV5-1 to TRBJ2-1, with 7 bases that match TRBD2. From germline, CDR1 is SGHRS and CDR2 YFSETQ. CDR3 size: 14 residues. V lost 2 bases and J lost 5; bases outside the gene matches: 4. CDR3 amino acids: CASSFSSGDNEQFF. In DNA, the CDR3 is TGCGCCAGCAGCTTTTCTAGCGGCGACAATGAGCAGTTCTTC.

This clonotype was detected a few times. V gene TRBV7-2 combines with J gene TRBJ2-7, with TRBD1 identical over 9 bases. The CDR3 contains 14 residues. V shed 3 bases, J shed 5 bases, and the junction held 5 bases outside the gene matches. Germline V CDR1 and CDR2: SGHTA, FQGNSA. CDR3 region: CASSFSGTGNEQYF. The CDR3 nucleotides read TGTGCCAGCAGCTTCTCCGGGACAGGGAACGAGCAGTACTTC.

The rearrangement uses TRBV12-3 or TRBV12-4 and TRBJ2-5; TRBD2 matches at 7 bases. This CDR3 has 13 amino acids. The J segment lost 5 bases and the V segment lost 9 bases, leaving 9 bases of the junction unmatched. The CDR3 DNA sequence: TGTGCCAGTGCCTGGGGAGGGTGGGAGACCCAGTACTTC. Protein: CASAWGGWETQYF.

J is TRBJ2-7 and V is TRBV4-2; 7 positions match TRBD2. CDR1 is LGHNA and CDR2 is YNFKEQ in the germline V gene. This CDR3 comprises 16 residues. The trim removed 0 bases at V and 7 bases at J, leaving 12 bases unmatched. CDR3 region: CASSQEGSGRYNEQYF. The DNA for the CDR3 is TGTGCCAGCAGCCAAGAGGGTAGCGGGCGGTACAATGAGCAGTACTTC.

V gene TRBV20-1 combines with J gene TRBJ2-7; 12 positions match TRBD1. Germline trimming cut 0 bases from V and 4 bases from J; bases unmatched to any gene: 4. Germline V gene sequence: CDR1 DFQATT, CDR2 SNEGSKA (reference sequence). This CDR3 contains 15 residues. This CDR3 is CSAREGQGASYEQYF. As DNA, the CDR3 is TGCAGTGCTAGAGAGGGACAGGGGGCGTCTTACGAGCAGTACTTC.

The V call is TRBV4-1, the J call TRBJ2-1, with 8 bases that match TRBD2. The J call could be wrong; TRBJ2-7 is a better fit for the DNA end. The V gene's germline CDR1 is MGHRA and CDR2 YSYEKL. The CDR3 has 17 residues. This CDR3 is CASSQEGPGLVFHEQYF. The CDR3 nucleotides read TGCGCCAGCAGCCAAGAGGGTCCGGGACTAGTCTTCCACGAGCAGTACTTC.

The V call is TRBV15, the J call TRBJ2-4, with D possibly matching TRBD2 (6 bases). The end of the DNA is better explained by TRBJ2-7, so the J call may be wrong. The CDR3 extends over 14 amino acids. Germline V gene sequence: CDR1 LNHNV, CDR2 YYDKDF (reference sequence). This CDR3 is CATSSTSGVYEQYF. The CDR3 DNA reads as TGTGCCACCAGCAGTACCTCGGGAGTTTACGAGCAGTACTTC.

The CDR3 sequence: CSARVGVRSVSNEQFF. CDR3 sequence (DNA): TGCAGTGCTAGAGTTGGGGTCCGGTCTGTATCCAATGAGCAGTTCTTC. The chain recombines TRBV20-1 with TRBJ2-1; no reliable D call. V was shortened by 1 base and J by 6 bases, with 19 bases between the two germline ends. Germline values: CDR1 DFQATT, CDR2 SNEGSKA (reference sequence). CDR3 length: 16 amino acids.

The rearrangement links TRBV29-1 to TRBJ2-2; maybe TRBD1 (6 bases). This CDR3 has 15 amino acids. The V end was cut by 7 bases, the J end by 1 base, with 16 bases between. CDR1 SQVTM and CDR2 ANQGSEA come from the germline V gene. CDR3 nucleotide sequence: TGCAGCGCGTATGGATGGGGACAGAACACCGGGGAGCTGTTTTTT. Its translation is CSAYGWGQNTGELFF.

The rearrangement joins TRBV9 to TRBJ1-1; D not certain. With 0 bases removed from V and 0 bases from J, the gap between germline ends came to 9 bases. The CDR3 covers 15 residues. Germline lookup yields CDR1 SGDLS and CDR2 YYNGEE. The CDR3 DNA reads TGTGCCAGCAGCGTAGATTGGCAGATGAACACTGAAGCTTTCTTT. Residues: CASSVDWQMNTEAFF.

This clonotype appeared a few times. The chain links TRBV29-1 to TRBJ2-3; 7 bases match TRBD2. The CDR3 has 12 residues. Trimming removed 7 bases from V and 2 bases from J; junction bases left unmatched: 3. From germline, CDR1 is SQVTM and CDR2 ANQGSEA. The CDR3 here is CSAGGITDTQYF. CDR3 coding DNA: TGCAGCGCCGGGGGGATCACAGATACGCAGTATTTT.

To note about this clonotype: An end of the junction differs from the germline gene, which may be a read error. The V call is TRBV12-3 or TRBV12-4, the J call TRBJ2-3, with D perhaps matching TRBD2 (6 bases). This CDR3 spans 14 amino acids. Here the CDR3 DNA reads TGTGCCAGCAGTTTAAGACTAGTCGCAGATGCGCAGTATTTT. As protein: CASSLRLVADAQYF.

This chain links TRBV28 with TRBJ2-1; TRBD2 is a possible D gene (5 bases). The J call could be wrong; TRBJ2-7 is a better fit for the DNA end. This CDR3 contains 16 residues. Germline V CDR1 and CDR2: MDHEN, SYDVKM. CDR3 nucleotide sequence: TGTGCCAGCAGTTTAGGATTGCCTGAGGGCTACAATGAGCAGTACTTC. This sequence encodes CASSLGLPEGYNEQYF.

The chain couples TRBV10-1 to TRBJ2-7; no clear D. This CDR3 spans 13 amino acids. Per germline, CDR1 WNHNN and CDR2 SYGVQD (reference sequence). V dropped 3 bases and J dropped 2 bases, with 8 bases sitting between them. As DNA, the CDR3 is TGCGCCAGCAGTGAATCAGACACCTACGAGCAGTACTTC. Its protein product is CASSESDTYEQYF.

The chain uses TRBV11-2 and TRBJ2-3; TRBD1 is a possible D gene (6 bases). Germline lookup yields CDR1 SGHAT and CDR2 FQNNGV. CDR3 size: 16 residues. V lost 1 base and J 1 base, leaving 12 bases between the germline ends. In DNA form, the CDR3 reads TGTGCCAGCAGCTTAGGGCCGTACAGGGGCACAGATACGCAGTATTTT. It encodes CASSLGPYRGTDTQYF.

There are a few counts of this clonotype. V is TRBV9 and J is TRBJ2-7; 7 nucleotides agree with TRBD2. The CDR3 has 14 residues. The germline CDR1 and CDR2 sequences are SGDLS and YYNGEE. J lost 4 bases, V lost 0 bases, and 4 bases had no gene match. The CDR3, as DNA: TGTGCCAGCAGCGTAGGGCCAGCGGGGTACGAGCAGTACTTC. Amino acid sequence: CASSVGPAGYEQYF.

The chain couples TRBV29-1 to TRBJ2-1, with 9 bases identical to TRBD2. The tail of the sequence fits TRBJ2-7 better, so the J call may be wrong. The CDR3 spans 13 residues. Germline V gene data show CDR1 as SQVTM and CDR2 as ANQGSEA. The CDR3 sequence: CSVTSGRRYEQYF. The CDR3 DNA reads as TGCAGCGTTACCAGCGGGAGGCGGTACGAGCAGTACTTC.